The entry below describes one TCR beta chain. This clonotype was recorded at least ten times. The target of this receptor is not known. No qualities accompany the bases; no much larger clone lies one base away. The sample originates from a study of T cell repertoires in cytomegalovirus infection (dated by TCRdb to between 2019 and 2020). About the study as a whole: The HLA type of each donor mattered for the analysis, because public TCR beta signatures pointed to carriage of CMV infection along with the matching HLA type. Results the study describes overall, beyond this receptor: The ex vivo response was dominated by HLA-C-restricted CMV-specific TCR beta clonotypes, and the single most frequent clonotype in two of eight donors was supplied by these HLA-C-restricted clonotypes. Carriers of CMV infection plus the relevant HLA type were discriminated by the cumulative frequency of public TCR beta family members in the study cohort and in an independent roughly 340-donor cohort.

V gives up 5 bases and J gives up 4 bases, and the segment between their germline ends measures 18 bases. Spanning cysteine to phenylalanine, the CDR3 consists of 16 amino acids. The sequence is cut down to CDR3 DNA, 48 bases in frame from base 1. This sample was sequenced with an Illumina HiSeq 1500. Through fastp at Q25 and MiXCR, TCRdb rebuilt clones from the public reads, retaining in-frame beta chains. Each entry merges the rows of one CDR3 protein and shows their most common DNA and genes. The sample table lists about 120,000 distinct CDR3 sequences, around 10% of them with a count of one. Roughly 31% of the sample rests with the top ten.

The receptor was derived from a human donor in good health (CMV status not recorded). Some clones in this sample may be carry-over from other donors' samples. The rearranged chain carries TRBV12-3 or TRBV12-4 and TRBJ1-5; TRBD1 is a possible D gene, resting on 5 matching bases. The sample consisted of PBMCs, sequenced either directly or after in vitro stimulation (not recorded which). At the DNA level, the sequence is TGTGCCAGCAGTCTATTACATGGGGGGAAAAATCAGCCCCAGCATTTT. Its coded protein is CASSLLHGGKNQPQHF.